The 19 T cell receptor beta chains below were found in one sample sequenced in a study of T-cell memory formation after mild COVID-19. A single record per CDR3 protein comes from TCRdb applying MiXCR to the 5' RACE reads. This table holds nearly 110,000 distinct CDR3 sequences, 15% to 20% found once. The sequencing sample was made of PBMCs or a T cell subset sorted from them (not recorded which). The source of these receptors is an adult woman who had mild COVID-19 (a few samples of this study predate the infection). Cell type and time point are not known.

This clonotype was counted a few times. The chain uses TRBV7-6 and TRBJ2-5; 9 nucleotides align to TRBD1. The germline gives CDR1 SGHVS, CDR2 FNYEAQ. V shed 5 bases, J shed 1 base, and the junction held 5 bases outside the gene matches. The CDR3 has 15 residues. CDR3 in amino acids: CASSPDRGSQETQYF. CDR3 in DNA: TGTGCCAGCAGCCCGGACAGGGGTTCCCAAGAGACCCAGTACTTC. Combining the CDR3 with reference TRBV7-6 and TRBJ2-5 gives the whole variable domain GAGVSQSPRYKVTKRGQDVALRCDPISGHVSLYWYRQALGQGPEFLTYFNYEAQQDKSGLPNDRFSAERPEGSISTLTIQRTEQRDSAMYRCASSPDRGSQETQYFGPGTRLLVL.

This clonotype was seen only a few times. The chain links TRBV7-9 to TRBJ1-3; 8 bases are a match to TRBD1. The CDR3 totals 17 residues. The V gene's germline CDR1 is SEHNR and CDR2 FQNEAQ (reference sequence). V lost 5 bases to trimming and J lost 2 bases; unmatched junction nucleotides: 11. The CDR3 DNA sequence: TGTGCCAGCAGCACTAGACCAGGGGGCCTCCCTGGAAACACCATATATTTT. This translates into CASSTRPGGLPGNTIYF.

V and J are TRBV4-1 and TRBJ2-1, with D maybe TRBD1 (5 bases). With 3 bases removed from V and 9 bases from J, the gap between germline ends came to 9 bases. This CDR3 has 12 amino acids. From germline, CDR1 is MGHRA and CDR2 YSYEKL. The CDR3 spells CASSQAGIEQFF. The CDR3 DNA reads as TGCGCCAGCAGCCAGGCAGGGATTGAGCAGTTCTTC.

This clonotype has just a few counts. The chain combines TRBV7-9 with TRBJ1-6; D possibly corresponds to TRBD1 (5 bases). Trimming removed 1 base from V and 10 bases from J, with 11 bases in between. The CDR3 covers 14 residues. CDR1 and CDR2 (germline): SEHNR, FQNEAQ (reference sequence). This CDR3 reads CASSLVGGRSPLHF. CDR3 DNA: TGTGCCAGCAGCTTAGTGGGGGGAAGGTCACCCCTCCACTTT. The whole variable domain, remainder taken from reference TRBV7-9 and TRBJ1-6, is DTGVSQNPRHKITKRGQNVTFRCDPISEHNRLYWYRQTLGQGPEFLTYFQNEAQLEKSRLLSDRFSAERPKGSFSTLEIQRTEQGDSAMYLCASSLVGGRSPLHFGNGTRLTVT.

This clonotype was detected once. This chain connects TRBV7-8 to TRBJ1-4, with a weak D call TRBD1 (5 bases). Germline CDR1 is SGHVS and CDR2 is FQNEAQ. This CDR3 comprises 12 residues. Trimming removed 2 bases at V and 14 bases at J, with 12 bases between. The CDR3 here is CASSLKGGTLFF. The CDR3 region has the DNA TGTGCCAGCAGCTTAAAAGGCGGGACGCTGTTTTTT.

In this sample, this clonotype turned up a few times. V usage is TRBV4-1 and J usage is TRBJ1-2; D call uncertain. Per the germline V gene, CDR1 is MGHRA and CDR2 is YSYEKL. The CDR3 loop spans 11 amino acids. V dropped 2 bases and J dropped 6 bases, with 4 bases sitting between them. CDR3 DNA: TGCGCCAGCAGCCAATCCCATGGCTACACCTTC. It codes for CASSQSHGYTF.

This clonotype came up a few times. J is TRBJ2-7 and V is TRBV24-1; D is perhaps TRBD1 or TRBD2 (5 bases each). The ends were cut back, 2 bases at V and 2 bases at J, with 12 bases in the middle. The germline V gene encodes CDR1 KGHDR and CDR2 SFDVKD. The CDR3 length is 15 residues. The DNA for the CDR3 is TGTGCCACCAGTGATTCCGGGACCGACCCCTACGAGCAGTACTTC. It codes for CATSDSGTDPYEQYF.

This clonotype has just a few counts. The CDR3 reads CASSYPSGRETQYF. The CDR3 region has the DNA TGTGCCAGCAGCTACCCTAGCGGGAGAGAGACCCAGTACTTC. V is TRBV7-9 and J is TRBJ2-5; 10 bases agree with TRBD2. The V segment lost 4 bases and the J segment 4 bases; nucleotides outside the gene matches: 3. In germline, CDR1 is SEHNR, CDR2 FQNEAQ (reference sequence). The CDR3 covers 14 residues.

The sample holds a few counts of this clonotype. This chain joins TRBV29-1 and TRBJ1-1; D not resolved. The germline CDR1 and CDR2 sequences are SQVTM and ANQGSEA. The length of the CDR3 is 12 residues. Trimming left V 6 bases short and J 11 bases short, with 19 bases between. CDR3 residues: CSVKGTSSVAFF. The CDR3 nucleotides are TGCAGCGTCAAAGGCACCTCTAGTGTGGCTTTCTTT.

The chain uses TRBV20-1 and TRBJ1-1, with D perhaps TRBD1 (6 bases). Germline V gene data show CDR1 as DFQATT and CDR2 as SNEGSKA (reference sequence). The CDR3 is made up of 17 amino acids. Trimming pared 1 base from V and 2 bases from J, leaving 20 bases between. DNA for the CDR3: TGCAGTGCTAGAGCCCTCCCACCCAGGACAGCTAACACTGAAGCTTTCTTT. Its protein is CSARALPPRTANTEAFF.

This clonotype is medium-sized (0.01 to 0.1%) by share. V and J are TRBV7-3 and TRBJ2-2, with 8 bases lining up with TRBD2. V shed 5 bases and J 3 bases; nucleotides not matched to a gene: 5. There are 15 residues in the CDR3. Germline V gives CDR1 SGHTA, CDR2 FQGTGA. In nucleotides, the CDR3 is TGTGCCAGCAGCCCGGGACTAGGAGACACCGGGGAGCTGTTTTTT. This encodes CASSPGLGDTGELFF.

V is TRBV10-3 and J is TRBJ2-1; D not certain. This CDR3 is 14 amino acids long. The germline V and J ends were trimmed by 3 bases and 0 bases, with 6 bases remaining between them. Germline-derived CDR1 and CDR2 are ENHRY and SYGVKD. CDR3 region: CAISDAASYNEQFF. Here the CDR3 DNA reads TGTGCCATCAGTGACGCCGCCTCCTACAATGAGCAGTTCTTC.

This chain connects TRBV29-1 to TRBJ1-2; 7 positions agree with TRBD1. This CDR3 contains 12 residues. Germline V lookup: CDR1 SQVTM, CDR2 ANQGSEA. The junction had 6 bases not matched to a gene; V was cut back by 7 bases and J by 4 bases. The CDR3 loop reads CSAGDSTYGYTF. The CDR3 DNA is TGCAGCGCCGGGGACAGCACCTATGGCTACACCTTC.

This sequence joins TRBV7-6 and TRBJ2-2; the match to TRBD1 covers 7 bases. Losses at the gene ends were 5 bases for V and 0 bases for J; bases not matched to a gene: 6. The CDR3 is 16 amino acids. The V gene's germline CDR1 is SGHVS and CDR2 FNYEAQ. The DNA of the CDR3 is TGTGCCAGCAGCCCCCGACAGGGTCCGAACACCGGGGAGCTGTTTTTT. This codes for CASSPRQGPNTGELFF.

The chain is built from TRBV5-6 and TRBJ2-7; weak D call: TRBD1 (6 bases). Germline values: CDR1 SGHDT, CDR2 YYEEEE. With 3 bases removed from V and 3 bases from J, the gap between germline ends came to 16 bases. The CDR3 is 15 residues long. As DNA, the CDR3 is TGTGCCAGCAGCTCGTCCGGCAGGGGATACTACGAGCAGTACTTC. Its translation: CASSSSGRGYYEQYF.

The chain employs TRBV20-1 and TRBJ2-1; D is unresolved. The CDR3 runs to 15 residues. With 0 bases removed from V and 0 bases from J, the gap between germline ends came to 9 bases. Germline CDR1 reads DFQATT; CDR2 reads SNEGSKA (reference sequence). The CDR3, as DNA: TGCAGTGCTAGAGATTTCGAGAGCTCCTACAATGAGCAGTTCTTC. It is translated as CSARDFESSYNEQFF.

The chain joins TRBV12-3 or TRBV12-4 to TRBJ1-2; 9 bases line up with TRBD1. The CDR3 is made up of 16 amino acids. V was clipped by 3 bases and J by 8 bases; unmatched bases: 13. CDR3 amino acids: CASSFQITGGGRGYTF. The CDR3 DNA reads as TGTGCCAGCAGTTTCCAGATAACAGGGGGCGGACGCGGCTACACCTTC.

This clonotype was observed a handful of times. V gene TRBV2 combines with J gene TRBJ2-7; TRBD1 aligns across 7 bases. The CDR3 is made up of 15 amino acids. The germline V gene has CDR1 SNHLY and CDR2 FYNNEI. Trimming cost V 3 bases and J 2 bases; bases outside gene matches: 7. The CDR3: CASSDGQARPYEQYF. CDR3 in DNA: TGTGCCAGCAGTGACGGACAGGCCAGACCCTACGAGCAGTACTTC.

A few counts support this clonotype. This chain joins TRBV30 and TRBJ2-1; D is possibly TRBD1 (5 bases). This CDR3 is 11 amino acids long. Per the germline V gene, CDR1 is GTSNPN and CDR2 is SVGIG (reference sequence). With 1 base removed from V and 7 bases from J, the gap between germline ends came to 5 bases. DNA of the CDR3: TGTGCCTGGAGTGAGGGGAATGAGCAGTTCTTC. It encodes CAWSEGNEQFF.